A single sample gave rise to the 22 T cell receptor beta chains below, sequenced in a study of long-term antiretroviral therapy in people with HIV. A v3.0 immunoSEQ assay was performed at survey level. Here immunoSEQ multiplex PCR was the method, and the copy in TCRdb shows in-frame clones only, minus some. The table lists 26,000 or so clones, around 86% of them singletons. The sequences come from unsorted PBMCs, collected 1.9 years after starting antiretroviral therapy. The source is a woman aged 25 to 39 with HIV.

The chain employs TRBV2 and TRBJ2-7; 8 bases map to TRBD1. The CDR3 sequence is 13 residues long. The trim removed 5 bases at V and 4 bases at J, leaving 4 bases unmatched. CDR1 SNHLY and CDR2 FYNNEI come from the germline V gene. The DNA for the CDR3 is TGTGCCAGCAGTCCGAACAGGGGGTACGAGCAGTACGTC. It is translated as CASSPNRGYEQYV.

In this sample, this clone turned up once. The genes are TRBV15 and TRBJ1-5, with unresolved D. Germline CDR1 and CDR2: LNHNV and YYDKDF (reference sequence). V was trimmed by 1 base and J by 3 bases, leaving 7 bases between them. The CDR3 runs 14 residues. The CDR3 DNA reads as TGTGCCACCAGCAGAGCCGCTTTCAATCAGCCCCAGCATTTT. Amino acids: CATSRAAFNQPQHF.

The rearrangement joins TRBV10-3 to TRBJ2-7; 8 bases agree with TRBD1. The J segment lost 6 bases and the V segment lost 2 bases, leaving 6 bases of the junction unmatched. CDR1 is ENHRY, CDR2 SYGVKD, per germline. The CDR3 totals 14 residues. CDR3 amino acids: CAISEGQGTGEQYF. For the CDR3, the DNA is TGTGCCATCAGTGAGGGACAGGGTACTGGCGAGCAGTACTTC.

The chain carries TRBV11-1 and TRBJ2-2; a weak D match, TRBD1 (5 bases). Germline V gene sequence: CDR1 SGHAT, CDR2 FQDESV (reference sequence). V lost 7 bases and J lost 6, with 27 bases in between. CDR3 size: 18 residues. The CDR3 DNA sequence: TGTGCCAGCATCTCCTCTCAGGTCTGGCAGGGTAACGCCGGGGAGCTGTTTTTT. This codes for CASISSQVWQGNAGELFF.

This chain links TRBV30 with TRBJ1-4, with D maybe TRBD1 (6 bases). Germline V gene lookup returns CDR1 GTSNPN and CDR2 SVGIG (reference sequence). The CDR3 is made up of 15 amino acids. V was clipped by 3 bases and J by 8 bases, with 19 bases between them. The CDR3 DNA reads as TGTGCCTGGAGCGGGACACCCGGGGTTGGGGAAAAACTGTTTTTT. Residues: CAWSGTPGVGEKLFF.

The chain couples TRBV7-6 to TRBJ2-5; 7 nucleotides agree with TRBD1. The CDR3 consists of 15 residues. Germline CDR1 and CDR2: SGHVS and FNYEAQ. The trim removed 0 bases at V and 1 base at J, leaving 2 bases unmatched. The CDR3 DNA is TGTGCCAGCAGCTTAGCGGGACAGCTCCAAGAGACCCAGTACTTC. Protein product: CASSLAGQLQETQYF.

The chain couples TRBV7-2 to TRBJ1-6; TRBD1 matches 7 bases. V shed 2 bases, J shed 10 bases, and the junction held 5 bases outside the gene matches. Germline V CDR1 and CDR2: SGHTA, FQGNSA. This CDR3 has 14 residues. DNA for the CDR3: TGTGCCAGCAGCTTAACAGGGGAATCCTCACCCCTCCACTTT. Protein product: CASSLTGESSPLHF.

This rearrangement joins TRBV18 to TRBJ2-1; D remains unclear. V was trimmed by 3 bases and J by 5 bases, leaving 23 bases between them. Germline V gene lookup returns CDR1 KGHSH and CDR2 LQKENI. The CDR3 has 18 residues. The CDR3 region is CASSPQPRMPSSDNEQFF. The CDR3 nucleotides are TGTGCCAGCTCACCTCAGCCGAGAATGCCCTCGTCCGACAATGAGCAGTTCTTC.

This chain connects TRBV25-1 to TRBJ2-1; 10 nucleotides line up with TRBD1. The CDR3 runs 18 residues. V lost 4 bases to trimming and J lost 8 bases; unmatched junction nucleotides: 17. Germline V gives CDR1 MGHDK, CDR2 SYGVNS. In DNA form, the CDR3 reads TGTGCCAGCAGTGGACGTCTATCGACAGGGGGCGGTGGCGATGAGCAGTTCTTC. Its translation: CASSGRLSTGGGGDEQFF.

The chain carries TRBV30 and TRBJ2-3; 10 bases map to TRBD2. Germline V gives CDR1 GTSNPN, CDR2 SVGIG (reference sequence). The junction had 15 bases not matched to a gene; V was cut back by 0 bases and J by 0 bases. The CDR3 has 20 amino acids. The CDR3 sequence is CAWSVGPGASGGLSTDTQYF. CDR3 nucleotides: TGTGCCTGGAGTGTCGGCCCTGGGGCTAGCGGGGGTCTTAGCACAGATACGCAGTATTTT.

J is TRBJ1-5 and V is TRBV27; D unclear. V gave up 3 bases and J gave up 4 bases, with 10 bases separating them. The CDR3 totals 14 residues. Germline-derived CDR1 and CDR2 are MNHEY and SMNVEV (reference sequence). CDR3: CASSFNGKNQPQHF. CDR3 in DNA: TGTGCCAGCAGTTTTAACGGAAAGAATCAGCCCCAGCATTTT.

The J gene is TRBJ1-2, the V gene TRBV30; 8 nucleotides match TRBD1. The J segment lost 11 bases and the V segment lost 1 base, leaving 9 bases of the junction unmatched. This CDR3 comprises 13 residues. Germline V gives CDR1 GTSNPN, CDR2 SVGIG (reference sequence). CDR3 residues: CAWSAGGAGSYTF. CDR3 sequence (DNA): TGTGCCTGGAGTGCAGGGGGCGCGGGTAGTTACACCTTC.

J is TRBJ2-1 and V is TRBV18, with D maybe TRBD2 (6 bases). The germline V gene encodes CDR1 KGHSH and CDR2 LQKENI. V was pared by 6 bases and J by 5 bases, with 17 bases between. The CDR3 loop spans 15 amino acids. Here the CDR3 DNA reads TGTGCCAGCTCCCGAACGGGGAGGCCAGACAATGAGCAGTTCTTC. It is translated as CASSRTGRPDNEQFF.

The genes are TRBV5-6 and TRBJ2-7; D call uncertain. Germline V gene data show CDR1 as SGHDT and CDR2 as YYEEEE. The length of the CDR3 is 13 residues. V shed 2 bases and J shed 3 bases, with 9 bases lying between them. For the CDR3, the DNA is TGTGCCAGCAGCTTTGGACCTCGCTACGAGCAGTACGTC. This sequence encodes CASSFGPRYEQYV.

The chain employs TRBV25-1 and TRBJ2-7, with TRBD1 identical over 10 bases. This CDR3 contains 14 residues. In germline, CDR1 is MGHDK, CDR2 SYGVNS. With 3 bases clipped from V and 2 bases from J, the junction kept 1 base outside the gene matches. The CDR3 nucleotides read TGTGCCAGCAGTGACGACAGGGGGCCCTACGAGCAGTACTTC. The encoded protein is CASSDDRGPYEQYF.

The rearrangement links TRBV6-1 to TRBJ2-7; TRBD1 matches 10 bases. V shed 10 bases, J shed 4 bases, and the junction held 13 bases outside the gene matches. CDR3 length: 15 residues. Per the germline V gene, CDR1 is MNHNS and CDR2 is SASEGT. The CDR3 spells CATVLPGQGRYEQYF. DNA for the CDR3: TGTGCCACCGTACTTCCGGGACAGGGGAGGTACGAGCAGTACTTC.

The chain links TRBV25-1 to TRBJ1-3; 8 bases are shared with TRBD1. With 8 bases clipped from V and 2 bases from J, the junction kept 8 bases outside the gene matches. Germline-derived CDR1 and CDR2 are MGHDK and SYGVNS. The CDR3 consists of 15 residues. CDR3 protein: CASGEGQGTGNTIYF. The CDR3 bases are TGTGCCAGCGGGGAAGGACAGGGAACTGGAAACACCATATATTTT.

V is TRBV6-1 and J is TRBJ1-3; a weak D match, TRBD1 (5 bases). Germline CDR1 is MNHNS and CDR2 is SASEGT. This CDR3 region has 13 residues. V lost 3 bases and J lost 6, with 9 bases in between. The CDR3 protein is CASSEWGKNTIYF. The CDR3 bases are TGTGCCAGCAGTGAGTGGGGGAAAAACACCATATATTTT.

This sequence joins TRBV10-2 and TRBJ1-5; possible D gene TRBD1, 6 bases. From germline, CDR1 is WSHSY and CDR2 SAAADI. V lost 2 bases to trimming and J lost 1 base, with 9 bases between them. This CDR3 has 15 amino acids. In nucleotides, the CDR3 is TGCGCCAGCAGTGAGGGGGGGCTGAGCAATCAGCCCCAGCATTTT. Translating gives CASSEGGLSNQPQHF.

J is TRBJ2-5 and V is TRBV2; 7 nucleotides agree with TRBD1. Per the germline V gene, CDR1 is SNHLY and CDR2 is FYNNEI. Unmatched junction bases numbered 6, after V lost 6 bases and J lost 5 bases. The CDR3 has 13 residues. This CDR3 is CASRPGTVETQYF. CDR3 coding DNA: TGTGCCAGCAGGCCCGGGACAGTGGAGACCCAGTACTTC.

The chain carries TRBV29-1 and TRBJ2-3, with 7 bases lining up with TRBD2. Germline assignment: CDR1 SQVTM and CDR2 ANQGSEA. The CDR3 totals 13 residues. The V and J ends lost 6 bases and 2 bases, in that order; junction bases with no gene match: 5. CDR3 sequence (DNA): TGCAGCGTGAATAGCGGGTACACAGATACGCAGTATTTT. It specifies CSVNSGYTDTQYF.

V and J are TRBV7-9 and TRBJ2-3, with 9 bases lining up with TRBD1. The J segment lost 1 base and the V segment lost 4 bases, leaving 6 bases of the junction unmatched. CDR1 SEHNR and CDR2 FQNEAQ come from the germline V gene (reference sequence). The CDR3 is made up of 16 amino acids. Here the CDR3 reads CASSSTGGLGTDTQYF. The DNA of the CDR3 is TGTGCCAGCAGCTCAACAGGGGGCTTAGGCACAGATACGCAGTATTTT.